This passage covers 7 T cell receptor beta chains from one sample sequenced in a study of blood T cell repertoires in COVID-19. Assay used: immunoSEQ multiplex PCR; TCRdb lists only in-frame clones, some missing. The repertoire holds around 390,000 clones, with about 86% as singletons. The source material was PBMCs or T cells enriched from blood (not recorded which). The receptors derive from a woman aged 45-59 years who had recovered from COVID-19.

The chain couples TRBV27 to TRBJ2-2; 7 positions match TRBD1. The germline V gene has CDR1 MNHEY and CDR2 SMNVEV (reference sequence). The CDR3 runs to 15 residues. V lost 6 bases to trimming and J lost 0 bases; unmatched junction nucleotides: 4. CDR3 DNA: TGTGCCAGCAGGATTGACAGGGCGAACACCGGGGAGCTGTTTTTT. Translating gives CASRIDRANTGELFF.

The CDR3 DNA follows: TGCAGCGTTGAAGATCCCAGGGTTGGCTATGGCTACACCTTC. This translates into CSVEDPRVGYGYTF. The chain couples TRBV29-1 to TRBJ1-2; TRBD1 is a possible D gene (5 bases). V was trimmed by 0 bases and J by 4 bases, leaving 12 bases between them. This CDR3 has 14 residues. Looked up from germline, CDR1 is SQVTM and CDR2 is ANQGSEA.

This chain joins TRBV9 and TRBJ1-5, with TRBD1 matching over 7 bases. The germline gives CDR1 SGDLS, CDR2 YYNGEE. Unmatched junction bases numbered 5, after V lost 4 bases and J lost 1 base. This CDR3 has 15 residues. The CDR3 reads CASSITGDSNQPQHF. The CDR3 DNA reads as TGTGCCAGCAGCATTACAGGGGACAGCAATCAGCCCCAGCATTTT.

The rearrangement links TRBV10-1 to TRBJ1-2; TRBD1 matches 7 bases. Per germline, CDR1 WNHNN and CDR2 SYGVQD (reference sequence). The length of the CDR3 is 13 residues. The V gene end was trimmed by 6 bases and the J gene end by 4 bases; junction bases not matched to a gene: 5. This CDR3 is CASRKGQRYGYTF. CDR3 in DNA: TGCGCCAGCAGAAAGGGACAGCGCTATGGCTACACCTTC.

This clone showed up just a few times. The rearrangement links TRBV6-2 or TRBV6-3 to TRBJ1-2; the match to TRBD1 covers 7 bases. J lost 10 bases, V lost 5 bases, and 10 bases had no gene match. The germline gives CDR1 MNHEY, CDR2 SVGEGT. This CDR3 is built from 13 residues. The CDR3 nucleotides read TGTGCCAGCAGTCGACAGGGATTAAGTGACTACACCTTC. Protein sequence: CASSRQGLSDYTF.

The J gene is TRBJ1-6, the V gene TRBV24-1; a weak D match, TRBD1 (5 bases). Germline V gives CDR1 KGHDR, CDR2 SFDVKD. CDR3 length: 15 residues. Trimming removed 4 bases from V and 15 bases from J, with 21 bases in between. Here the CDR3 reads CATSDTGDEGRRLHF. The CDR3 nucleotides read TGTGCCACCAGTGACACGGGGGACGAGGGGCGGCGCCTCCACTTT.

This chain connects TRBV7-9 to TRBJ2-5; D is ambiguous. CDR1 is SEHNR and CDR2 is FQNEAQ in the germline V gene (reference sequence). V lost 3 bases to trimming and J lost 1 base, with 6 bases between them. The CDR3 has 13 residues. The CDR3 loop is CASSFAAQETQYF. CDR3 DNA sequence: TGTGCCAGCAGCTTTGCGGCCCAAGAGACCCAGTACTTC.